This record looks at one T cell receptor beta chain sequence and its context. Its antigen is currently not known. No much larger clone is present one base from it, and per-base qualities are unavailable. TCRbeta CDR3 sequencing was performed on sorted unstimulated T cells and on proliferating T cells recovered from mixed lymphocyte reactions. Fresh whole blood from fewer than 12 HLA-typed healthy donors was used to isolate PBMCs. To map where alloreactive clones came from, CD4+ regulatory T cells in the unstimulated state were FACS-sorted. Reading the germline V gene gives CDR1 SGDLS and CDR2 YYNGEE. The CDR3 starts with the cysteine, ends with the phenylalanine, and has 16 residues. Here the CDR3 DNA is all that survives: 48 bases in frame from base 1. V is reduced by 4 bases and J by 5 bases, leaving a spacing of 19 bases between them. Library preparation used the immunoSEQ multiplex PCR assay. The deep sequencing platform assayed some 90,000 TCR templates per sample. Genomic DNA extracted from sorted T cells was the material used for TCRbeta CDR3 sequencing. Per the authors' processing: The R programming language was used for clonal analysis of the TCRbeta CDR3 data. Comparing unstimulated samples against CFSE-low samples taken after the reaction was how alloreactive CD4+ and CD8+ clones were defined. Alloreactive CD4+ clones were assigned to regulatory or non-regulatory origin by matching sequences to sorted unstimulated Treg and non-Treg repertoires. Here the immuneACCESS table is served through TCRdb, limited to in-frame sequences with V and J called. Missing clones are a known gap in these copies; in checked studies unresolved V genes cover under half, and the rest lacks a known reason. D and trimming come from the DNA, and the V and J calls and clone size come from that table. The sample records some 100,000 clones, roughly nine tenths of which are singletons. The top ten clonotypes cover around 0.68% of the sample.

These data come from a study of siplizumab effects on memory and regulatory T cells (dated by TCRdb to about 2019). Study-wide context: The effect of the anti-CD2 antibody siplizumab on alloreactive T-cell subsets was examined in allogeneic mixed lymphocyte reactions constructed from human PBMCs.

The paper's findings and limits, for the study overall: Whether proliferating Tregs from siplizumab cultures actually had suppressive function was not functionally confirmed. Because sequences below about 10^-5 frequency were poorly captured, only a minor fraction of alloreactive clones could be mapped to unstimulated subsets. In reactions with siplizumab, an average of 68.8% of mappable alloreactive CD4+ clones were Treg-derived, compared with roughly 26% in control reactions. A naive or memory phenotype could not be assigned to roughly 75-95% of proliferating CD4+ or CD8+ clones. Siplizumab significantly lowered the cumulative frequency of alloreactive sequences that could be traced to unstimulated CD4+ memory T cells. Unstimulated naive T cells appeared to be more diverse than memory T cells, and naive cells seemed to make a substantial contribution to the alloresponse.

The chain uses TRBV9 and TRBJ2-1, with no D gene named confidently. The sequence derives from a human donor in good health. The sequencing sample was made of Tregs sorted from blood. CDR3 protein: CASSPMVLIQNNEQFF. DNA sequence: TGTGCCAGCAGCCCGATGGTACTCATACAAAACAATGAGCAGTTCTTC.